The rows below give T cell receptor beta chains drawn from one sample of a study of cytomegalovirus exposure and HLA in healthy donors. Sequencing was performed with immunoSEQ multiplex PCR; in TCRdb, only in-frame clones are kept and a portion is missing. The sample has about 63,000 clones, more than 60% seen once. The specimen sequenced was PBMCs. The receptor set was obtained from a woman in her thirties in good health and CMV-seronegative. The CDR3 runs from the conserved cysteine through the conserved F or W. The D gene is left open where the match is weak. Clone size is not always given. Where it is, it says once, few, many or a class for expanded clones.

>TRBV30|NA|NA|14|TRBJ1-4
CAWGRHTGSEKLFF
TGTGCCTGGGGCAGACACACGGGGAGTGAAAAACTGTTTTTT
>TRBV7-9|NA|TRBD1|15|TRBJ1-5
CASSLGTGGNQPQHF
TGTGCCAGCAGCTTAGGGACAGGGGGCAATCAGCCCCAGCATTTT
>TRBV7-2|NA|TRBD1|13|TRBJ1-1
CASSLKGDRKLFF
TGTGCCAGCAGCTTAAAAGGGGACAGGAAGCTTTTCTTT
>TRBV10-3|NA|TRBD1|14|TRBJ2-1
CAISDPGQGNEQFF
TGTGCCATCAGTGACCCGGGACAGGGGAATGAGCAGTTCTTC
>TRBV5-4|once|NA|13|TRBJ1-1
CASSWGVNTEAFF
TGTGCCAGCAGCTGGGGGGTTAACACTGAAGCTTTCTTT
>TRBV7-2|NA|TRBD2|16|TRBJ2-3
CASSLVPSGNTDTQYF
TGTGCCAGCAGCTTAGTCCCTAGCGGGAACACAGATACGCAGTATTTT
>TRBV18|NA|NA|14|TRBJ1-2
CASSSLGEESGYTF
TGTGCCAGCTCATCGTTGGGGGAGGAGAGTGGCTACACCTTC
>TRBV30|NA|TRBD2|15|TRBJ2-5
CAWSVPASGRETQYF
TGTGCCTGGAGTGTACCGGCTAGCGGGCGGGAGACCCAGTACTTC
>TRBV7-6|NA|NA|13|TRBJ2-5
CASTPGLQETQYF
TGTGCCAGCACCCCGGGACTCCAAGAGACCCAGTACTTC
>TRBV19|NA|TRBD1|19|TRBJ1-5
CASSIDLGWTGLFCQPQHF
TGTGCCAGTAGTATAGATCTTGGTTGGACAGGTTTATTTTGTCAGCCCCAGCATTTT